A single sample gave rise to the 3 T cell receptor beta chains below, sequenced in a study of OX40 agonist ivuxolimab in advanced cancers. Data came from immunoSEQ multiplex PCR; TCRdb stores just in-frame clones and leaves some out. The table shows more than 95,000 clones, with roughly 90% occurring only once. The sample was CD4+ or CD8+ T cells sorted from blood, taken in a trial of the OX40 agonist ivuxolimab. All receptors come from an adult with an advanced solid tumor such as melanoma, head and neck, liver or kidney cancer.

The chain uses TRBV25-1 and TRBJ2-1; D remains ambiguous. This CDR3 has 16 amino acids. With 0 bases removed from V and 5 bases from J, the gap between germline ends came to 14 bases. Germline V gives CDR1 MGHDK, CDR2 SYGVNS. Here the CDR3 DNA reads TGTGCCAGCAGTGAATATATTCTGGTGGAGAACAATGAGCAGTTCTTC. This sequence encodes CASSEYILVENNEQFF.

Here the CDR3 reads CASSPSGTANTGELFF. The CDR3 nucleotides are TGTGCCAGCTCACCCTCCGGGACAGCGAACACCGGGGAGCTGTTTTTT. J is TRBJ2-2 and V is TRBV18; 7 nucleotides match TRBD1. V lost 3 bases to trimming and J lost 0 bases; unmatched junction nucleotides: 4. The germline V gene encodes CDR1 KGHSH and CDR2 LQKENI. The CDR3 totals 16 residues.

V usage is TRBV7-2 and J usage is TRBJ2-5, with TRBD1 as a possible D gene (6 bases). The CDR3 sequence is 14 residues long. V was shortened by 2 bases and J by 3 bases, with 10 bases between the two germline ends. The germline V gene has CDR1 SGHTA and CDR2 FQGNSA. CDR3 in amino acids: CASSLWTAEETQYF. The CDR3 nucleotides are TGTGCCAGCAGCTTATGGACAGCCGAAGAGACCCAGTACTTC.